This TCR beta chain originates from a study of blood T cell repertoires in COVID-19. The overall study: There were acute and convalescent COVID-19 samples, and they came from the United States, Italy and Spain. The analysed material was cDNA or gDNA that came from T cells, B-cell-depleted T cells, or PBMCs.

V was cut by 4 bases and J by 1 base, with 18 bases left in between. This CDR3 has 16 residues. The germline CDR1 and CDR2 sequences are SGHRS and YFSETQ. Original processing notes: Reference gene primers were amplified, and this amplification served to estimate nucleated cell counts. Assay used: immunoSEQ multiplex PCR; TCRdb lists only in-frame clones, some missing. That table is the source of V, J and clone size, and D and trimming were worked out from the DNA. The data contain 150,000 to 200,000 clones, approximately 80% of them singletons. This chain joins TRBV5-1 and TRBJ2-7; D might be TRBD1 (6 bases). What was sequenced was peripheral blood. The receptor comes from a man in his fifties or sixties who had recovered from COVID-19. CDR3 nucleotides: TGCGCCAGCAGCCCAGATACAGGGAATCCGTCCTACGAGCAGTACTTC. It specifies CASSPDTGNPSYEQYF.